This entry lists 23 T cell receptor beta chains sequenced from one sample in a study of blood T cell repertoires in COVID-19. The method was immunoSEQ multiplex PCR; TCRdb's version includes in-frame clones alone and lacks a portion of them. This sample has some 83,000 clones; around 88% occur once, and the top ten carry around 5%. Specimen: peripheral blood. These receptors were collected from an elderly woman with active or convalescent COVID-19.

This rearrangement joins TRBV10-3 to TRBJ2-2; 8 bases are shared with TRBD1. J was trimmed by 1 base and V by 6 bases; bases with no gene match: 4. Germline V gene lookup returns CDR1 ENHRY and CDR2 SYGVKD. The CDR3 covers 15 residues. The CDR3 loop is CAISRGTGNTGELFF. Here the CDR3 DNA reads TGTGCCATCAGCCGCGGGACAGGGAACACCGGGGAGCTGTTTTTT.

The chain joins TRBV18 to TRBJ2-6, with a tentative D call TRBD2 (5 bases). Trimming stripped 1 base from V and 0 bases from J, with 13 bases between. The CDR3 runs to 18 residues. Germline loops: CDR1 KGHSH, CDR2 LQKENI. CDR3 nucleotides: TGTGCCAGCTCACCACAACAAAGTGGGAGCTCTGGGGCCAACGTCCTGACTTTC. This codes for CASSPQQSGSSGANVLTF.

This rearrangement joins TRBV9 to TRBJ1-2, with D possibly TRBD1 on 6 matching bases. The CDR3 has 15 residues. V was cut by 3 bases and J by 1 base, with 13 bases left in between. The germline gives CDR1 SGDLS, CDR2 YYNGEE. CDR3 sequence: CASSGHRESNYGYTF. CDR3 in DNA: TGTGCCAGCAGCGGTCACAGGGAGAGTAACTATGGCTACACCTTC. Looking up the rest from reference TRBV9 and TRBJ1-2 gives the full variable domain: DSGVTQTPKHLITATGQRVTLRCSPRSGDLSVYWYQQSLDQGLQFLIQYYNGEERAKGNILERFSAQQFPDLHSELNLSSLELGDSALYFCASSGHRESNYGYTFGSGTRLTVV.

J is TRBJ2-1 and V is TRBV28, with D possibly being TRBD2 (6 bases). V was clipped by 5 bases and J by 1 base, with 12 bases between them. The germline gives CDR1 MDHEN, CDR2 SYDVKM. CDR3 length: 15 amino acids. CDR3 loop: CASSPWRESYNEQFF. As DNA, the CDR3 is TGTGCCAGCAGTCCTTGGAGGGAGTCCTACAATGAGCAGTTCTTC. The full variable domain, with the rest looked up from reference TRBV28 and TRBJ2-1, is DVKVTQSSRYLVKRTGEKVFLECVQDMDHENMFWYRQDPGLGLRLIYFSYDVKMKEKGDIPEGYSVSREKKERFSLILESASTNQTSMYLCASSPWRESYNEQFFGPGTRLTVL.

The chain is built from TRBV6-6 and TRBJ1-2, with 10 bases fitting TRBD1. V lost 4 bases to trimming and J lost 3 bases; unmatched junction nucleotides: 2. The V gene's germline CDR1 is MNHNY and CDR2 SVGAGI (reference sequence). The CDR3 sequence is 14 residues long. CDR3 amino acids: CASSSGQGDYGYTF. DNA for the CDR3: TGTGCCAGCAGTTCTGGACAGGGGGACTATGGCTACACCTTC.

The chain has TRBV11-2 and TRBJ2-3, with D possibly being TRBD2 (6 bases). Germline loops: CDR1 SGHAT, CDR2 FQNNGV. The V and J ends lost 2 bases and 5 bases respectively, with 11 bases between them. The CDR3 loop spans 14 amino acids. CDR3 in amino acids: CASSLRRDLDTQYF. CDR3 in DNA: TGTGCCAGCAGCTTACGGCGGGATTTAGATACGCAGTATTTT.

CDR3 nucleotide sequence: TGCGCCAGCAGCTTCTCGGGACAGGGCTATTCAGCTGGAAACACCATATATTTT. Protein sequence: CASSFSGQGYSAGNTIYF. This sequence joins TRBV5-1 and TRBJ1-3; 9 nucleotides align to TRBD1. Per germline, CDR1 SGHRS and CDR2 YFSETQ. The J segment lost 2 bases and the V segment lost 2 bases, leaving 11 bases of the junction unmatched. CDR3 size: 18 residues. The whole variable domain, filled in from reference TRBV5-1 and TRBJ1-3, reads KAGVTQTPRYLIKTRGQQVTLSCSPISGHRSVSWYQQTPGQGLQFLFEYFSETQRNKGNFPGRFSGRQFSNSRSEMNVSTLELGDSALYLCASSFSGQGYSAGNTIYFGEGSWLTVV.

The rearrangement uses TRBV29-1 and TRBJ2-5; 7 bases line up with TRBD1. This CDR3 region has 12 residues. V dropped 6 bases and J dropped 5; count of bases not matched to a gene: 6. From germline, CDR1 is SQVTM and CDR2 ANQGSEA. The CDR3 reads CSVRDSRETQYF. The DNA for the CDR3 is TGCAGCGTAAGGGACAGCAGGGAGACCCAGTACTTC.

This clone was seen a few times. The chain links TRBV19 to TRBJ2-7; D unclear. Germline assignment: CDR1 LNHDA and CDR2 SQIVND (reference sequence). The V and J ends lost 1 base and 2 bases respectively, with 6 bases between them. The CDR3 length is 13 residues. CDR3 DNA sequence: TGTGCCAGTAGTATAGGGCACACCTACGAGCAGTACTTC. It codes for CASSIGHTYEQYF.

This clone has a handful of counts. The rearrangement joins TRBV28 to TRBJ2-7; unclear D gene. The CDR3 has 14 amino acids. Germline V lookup: CDR1 MDHEN, CDR2 SYDVKM. The V end was cut by 0 bases, the J end by 5 bases, with 11 bases between. CDR3 sequence reads: CASSLWGQINEQYF. For the CDR3, the DNA is TGTGCCAGCAGTTTATGGGGCCAGATCAACGAGCAGTACTTC.

This clone came up once. The chain uses TRBV27 and TRBJ2-1; 12 positions agree with TRBD2. There are 16 residues in the CDR3. CDR1 and CDR2 from the germline V gene are MNHEY and SMNVEV (reference sequence). V gave up 2 bases and J gave up 4 bases; unmatched junction bases: 3. CDR3 DNA: TGTGCCAGCAGTTTACTAGCGGGAGGGCCATACAATGAGCAGTTCTTC. Amino acid sequence: CASSLLAGGPYNEQFF.

The chain combines TRBV28 with TRBJ2-3; maybe TRBD2 (6 bases). Trimming took off 6 bases at V and 0 bases at J, with 13 bases between the two ends. The germline gives CDR1 MDHEN, CDR2 SYDVKM. The CDR3 sequence is 15 residues long. CDR3 DNA: TGTGCCAGCAGGGACCGGGACTCTAGCACAGATACGCAGTATTTT. It translates to CASRDRDSSTDTQYF.

This chain connects TRBV6-5 to TRBJ2-7, with D tentatively TRBD2 (5 bases). Trimming left V 7 bases short and J 7 bases short, with 11 bases between. The CDR3 totals 11 residues. From germline, CDR1 is MNHEY and CDR2 SVGAGI. CDR3 in amino acids: CASKRAEEQYF. CDR3 DNA sequence: TGTGCCAGCAAGAGGGCGGAAGAGCAGTACTTC.

Ten or more counts support this clone. Other nucleotide sequences in the sample specify the same CDR3. The rearrangement links TRBV27 to TRBJ2-1, with 9 nucleotides matching TRBD2. Germline values: CDR1 MNHEY, CDR2 SMNVEV (reference sequence). V lost 2 bases to trimming and J lost 4 bases; unmatched junction nucleotides: 6. The CDR3 sequence is 16 residues long. In DNA form, the CDR3 reads TGTGCCAGCAGTTTAACGGGACTAGCAGAATACAATGAGCAGTTCTTC. Translation gives CASSLTGLAEYNEQFF.

This clone has a handful of counts. The chain is built from TRBV6-5 and TRBJ2-7; maybe TRBD1 (5 bases). CDR3 size: 14 residues. V lost 2 bases and J lost 5, with 13 bases in between. In germline, CDR1 is MNHEY, CDR2 SVGAGI. In DNA form, the CDR3 reads TGTGCCAGCAGTTACGCAGCTAGGGGCCACGAGCAGTACTTC. It yields the protein CASSYAARGHEQYF.

The genes are TRBV20-1 and TRBJ2-7, with D possibly TRBD1 on 5 matching bases. CDR3 length: 9 residues. Germline V CDR1 and CDR2: DFQATT, SNEGSKA (reference sequence). V lost 6 bases and J 6 bases, leaving 6 bases between the germline ends. CDR3 nucleotides: TGCAGTGCAGGGGTCGAGCAGTACTTC. This codes for CSAGVEQYF.

The chain joins TRBV6-6 to TRBJ2-7; TRBD2 matches 7 bases. Germline CDR1 is MNHNY and CDR2 is SVGAGI (reference sequence). V trimming: 6 bases; J trimming: 3 bases; junction bases outside the gene matches: 8. The CDR3 consists of 14 residues. CDR3 DNA sequence: TGTGCCAGCAGACAAAGCGGGACCCTCTACGAGCAGTACTTC. This codes for CASRQSGTLYEQYF.

Concerning this clone itself: Germline is not matched at one junction end, which may reflect a read error. The rearrangement uses TRBV7-2 and TRBJ2-7, with D unclear. This CDR3 is 14 amino acids long. CDR1 SGHTA and CDR2 FQGNSA come from the germline V gene. The CDR3 DNA is TGTGCCAGCAGCCCTCGGGTGGCCTCCCACGAGCAGTACTTC. It yields the protein CASSPRVASHEQYF.

This sequence joins TRBV6-2 or TRBV6-3 and TRBJ2-3; TRBD1 aligns across 10 bases. Per the germline V gene, CDR1 is MNHEY and CDR2 is SVGEGT. V lost 5 bases to trimming and J lost 1 base; unmatched junction nucleotides: 0. CDR3 length: 14 residues. Written as DNA, the CDR3 is TGTGCCAGCAGTGGGACAGGGGGCACAGATACGCAGTATTTT. This codes for CASSGTGGTDTQYF.

The CDR3 spells CASSRGGSAQETQYF. The CDR3 nucleotides are TGTGCCAGCAGCCGGGGGGGCAGTGCCCAAGAGACCCAGTACTTC. The gene calls are TRBV6-2 or TRBV6-3 and TRBJ2-5; 8 nucleotides line up with TRBD2. V dropped 6 bases and J dropped 1; count of bases not matched to a gene: 7. The length of the CDR3 is 15 residues. Germline V gene sequence: CDR1 MNHEY, CDR2 SVGEGT.

This chain uses TRBV7-9 with TRBJ2-5; TRBD2 matches 11 bases. With V trimmed by 1 base and J by 2 bases, 0 bases remained unmatched. The CDR3 spans 15 residues. Germline V gene data show CDR1 as SEHNR and CDR2 as FQNEAQ (reference sequence). The CDR3 region has the DNA TGTGCCAGCAGCTTAGGACTAGCGGGGCAAGAGACCCAGTACTTC. Translation gives CASSLGLAGQETQYF.

CDR3 sequence (DNA): TGTGCCACCAGTGAACAGGGGCACCAGCCCCAGCATTTT. Its translation is CATSEQGHQPQHF. The chain recombines TRBV24-1 with TRBJ1-5; 7 bases are a match to TRBD1. The CDR3 covers 13 residues. Trimming removed 4 bases from V and 7 bases from J; junction bases left unmatched: 3. The V gene's germline CDR1 is KGHDR and CDR2 SFDVKD.

As DNA, the CDR3 is TGTGCCAGCAGCTTGCGGGGGTACGGGCCCCAGCATTTT. Its protein product is CASSLRGYGPQHF. The chain is built from TRBV5-6 and TRBJ1-5; perhaps TRBD1 as D (5 bases). The CDR3 runs 13 residues. Between the trimmed V and J ends, which lost 1 base and 9 bases, there was a span of 11 bases. The germline V gene encodes CDR1 SGHDT and CDR2 YYEEEE.